Listed here are 10 T cell receptor beta chains from one sample, sequenced in a study of identical twins. TCRdb processed the 5' RACE reads anew with MiXCR; each CDR3 protein has one entry. The sample records approximately 690,000 distinct CDR3 sequences, 5.5% to 6.5% being singletons. The sequenced material came from naive T cells sorted from blood. Receptor source: a man aged 18 to 30 in good health.

This clonotype was seen many times. The chain uses TRBV12-3 or TRBV12-4 and TRBJ2-2, with D possibly TRBD1 on 6 matching bases. V lost 3 bases and J lost 9, with 14 bases in between. This CDR3 contains 14 residues. CDR3 residues: CASSFRGTVRELFF. The CDR3 bases are TGTGCCAGCAGTTTCAGGGGTACAGTGAGGGAGCTGTTTTTT.

This clonotype was detected ten times or more. V gene TRBV15 combines with J gene TRBJ2-1; D is unresolved. The germline V gene has CDR1 LNHNV and CDR2 YYDKDF (reference sequence). The CDR3 is 11 residues long. V was cut by 1 base and J by 8 bases, with 3 bases left in between. CDR3 nucleotide sequence: TGTGCCACCAGCAGAGTTGATGAGCAGTTCTTC. This encodes CATSRVDEQFF. Using reference TRBV15 and TRBJ2-1 for the parts outside the CDR3, the full variable domain is DAMVIQNPRYQVTQFGKPVTLSCSQTLNHNVMYWYQQKSSQAPKLLFHYYDKDFNNEADTPDNFQSRRPNTSFCFLDIRSPGLGDTAMYLCATSRVDEQFFGPGTRLTVL.

Ten or more counts support this clonotype. V is TRBV20-1 and J is TRBJ2-1; no clear D gene. This CDR3 contains 11 residues. CDR1 is DFQATT and CDR2 is SNEGSKA in the germline V gene (reference sequence). V dropped 6 bases and J dropped 8 bases, with 11 bases sitting between them. The CDR3 nucleotides read TGCAGTGCCCTGGGGTTCGATGAGCAGTTCTTC. Encoded protein: CSALGFDEQFF.

This clonotype showed up many times. The genes are TRBV28 and TRBJ2-2; D gene uncertain. CDR1 and CDR2 (germline): MDHEN, SYDVKM. Trimming stripped 7 bases from V and 7 bases from J, with 19 bases between. The CDR3 is 15 residues long. The CDR3 DNA is TGTGCCAGCATCGGTGTAAGCGTGGCCGACGGGGAGCTGTTTTTT. It codes for CASIGVSVADGELFF.

This clonotype was observed at least ten times. V gene TRBV29-1 combines with J gene TRBJ2-7; D remains ambiguous. Trimming pared 4 bases from V and 1 base from J, leaving 5 bases between. Germline CDR1 and CDR2: SQVTM and ANQGSEA. CDR3 length: 11 amino acids. The CDR3 DNA reads as TGCAGCGTTGTAATATCCTACGAGCAGTACGTC. Its protein is CSVVISYEQYV.

The chain uses TRBV5-1 and TRBJ2-5; D is unresolved. Germline assignment: CDR1 SGHRS and CDR2 YFSETQ. Trimming left V 5 bases short and J 4 bases short, with 9 bases between. CDR3 length: 12 residues. DNA for the CDR3: TGCGCCAGCAGGGCCCCCTCAGAGACCCAGTACTTC. Translation: CASRAPSETQYF.

There are many counts of this clonotype. This sequence joins TRBV30 and TRBJ2-2; D is ambiguous. There are 11 residues in the CDR3. Trimming pared 1 base from V and 7 bases from J, leaving 4 bases between. The germline V gene has CDR1 GTSNPN and CDR2 SVGIG (reference sequence). CDR3: CAWSEDGELFF. CDR3 DNA sequence: TGTGCCTGGAGTGAAGACGGGGAGCTGTTTTTT.

The table lists this clonotype with many counts. J is TRBJ2-1 and V is TRBV3-1; 11 bases match TRBD2. Germline V CDR1 and CDR2: LGHDT, YNNKEL (reference sequence). The CDR3 contains 14 residues. The ends lost 4 bases at V and 6 bases at J; junction bases unmatched: 2. Here the CDR3 DNA reads TGTGCCAGCAGCCGACTAGCGGGGACCAATGAGCAGTTCTTC. It codes for CASSRLAGTNEQFF.

CDR3 sequence reads: CASSLPGQGLNTGELFF. The CDR3 DNA reads TGTGCCAGCAGCTTACCGGGACAGGGCTTGAACACCGGGGAGCTGTTTTTT. The chain combines TRBV5-6 with TRBJ2-2, with 9 bases matching TRBD1. Germline V gene sequence: CDR1 SGHDT, CDR2 YYEEEE. V shed 2 bases, J shed 1 base, and the junction held 6 bases outside the gene matches. The CDR3 spans 17 residues.

The rearrangement links TRBV27 to TRBJ2-1, with no clear D. The CDR3 has 15 residues. The germline gives CDR1 MNHEY, CDR2 SMNVEV (reference sequence). Trimming left V 7 bases short and J 8 bases short, with 21 bases between. In nucleotides, the CDR3 is TGTGCCAGCACCTCCGGGCATTATAGGTCCGATGAGCAGTTCTTC. Its translation: CASTSGHYRSDEQFF.